The 26 T cell receptor beta chains below were found in one sample sequenced in a study of shared clonotypes between healthy human individuals. Repertoires were generated with immunoSEQ multiplex PCR, while TCRdb's copy carries only in-frame clones and drops some. The data hold about 770,000 clones, with over 55% observed a single time. Sequencing used memory CD4+ T cells sorted from blood. Subset given: CD45RA-negative fraction. These TCRs come from a woman in her 30s in good health.

The chain couples TRBV27 to TRBJ2-1; 12 nucleotides agree with TRBD1. V trimming: 6 bases; J trimming: 9 bases; junction bases outside the gene matches: 6. Germline V gives CDR1 MNHEY, CDR2 SMNVEV (reference sequence). The CDR3 extends over 14 amino acids. DNA for the CDR3: TGTGCCAGCAGCCGGGACAGGGGGCCCGGTGAGCAGTTCTTC. Translation: CASSRDRGPGEQFF.

This clone was counted many times. The chain joins TRBV5-1 to TRBJ1-2; D possibly corresponds to TRBD1 (6 bases). V gave up 1 base and J gave up 8 bases, with 15 bases separating them. This CDR3 has 14 residues. Germline loops: CDR1 SGHRS, CDR2 YFSETQ. The CDR3: CASSLSSYRVGYTF. CDR3 bases: TGCGCCAGCAGCTTGTCGTCATACAGGGTCGGCTACACCTTC.

This clone was observed a few times. The rearrangement uses TRBV9 and TRBJ1-1, with D unresolved. V was pared by 3 bases and J by 2 bases, with 8 bases between. The CDR3 consists of 13 residues. Germline V gene lookup returns CDR1 SGDLS and CDR2 YYNGEE. CDR3 region: CASSAGVNTEAFF. The CDR3 region has the DNA TGTGCCAGCAGCGCCGGAGTTAACACTGAAGCTTTCTTT.

Only one count was recorded for this clone. The chain couples TRBV5-6 to TRBJ2-7, with D maybe TRBD2 (6 bases). Trimming removed 0 bases from V and 9 bases from J, with 13 bases in between. The CDR3 sequence is 13 residues long. From germline, CDR1 is SGHDT and CDR2 YYEEEE. The CDR3 nucleotides read TGTGCCAGCAGCTTGGCCCTAGTCGGGGGGCAGTACTTC. It specifies CASSLALVGGQYF.

The chain is built from TRBV5-6 and TRBJ1-1; TRBD1 might be the D (5 bases). Trimming removed 0 bases at V and 5 bases at J, with 8 bases between. CDR3 length: 13 amino acids. CDR1 and CDR2 (germline): SGHDT, YYEEEE. The DNA of the CDR3 is TGTGCCAGCAGCTTGGTTAGGGGAACTGAAGCTTTCTTT. Translated: CASSLVRGTEAFF.

With regard to this clone: Distinct nucleotide sequences in the sample also encode this CDR3. The genes are TRBV7-2 and TRBJ2-3; possible D gene TRBD1, 6 bases. The V gene's germline CDR1 is SGHTA and CDR2 FQGNSA. V lost 3 bases, J lost 0 bases, and 10 bases lay in between. This CDR3 has 15 residues. The CDR3 region has the DNA TGTGCCAGCAGCTTGGGACACCCTAGCACAGATACGCAGTATTTT. It yields the protein CASSLGHPSTDTQYF.

This clone is a singleton in its sample. The chain recombines TRBV6-1 with TRBJ2-2; D is uncertain. Trimming took 9 bases from V and 5 from J, leaving 16 bases between them. CDR3 length equals 14 residues. Germline V lookup: CDR1 MNHNS, CDR2 SASEGT. The CDR3: CASINTLGTGELFF. In DNA form, the CDR3 reads TGTGCCAGTATTAATACGCTTGGGACCGGGGAGCTGTTTTTT.

V gene TRBV13 combines with J gene TRBJ1-1, with TRBD1 matching over 7 bases. With V trimmed by 2 bases and J by 1 base, 7 bases remained unmatched. Germline-derived CDR1 and CDR2 are PRHDT and FYEKMQ (reference sequence). The CDR3 contains 16 residues. The CDR3 DNA reads TGTGCCAGCAGCTTATACCTTGACAGGGAGAACACTGAAGCTTTCTTT. Protein sequence: CASSLYLDRENTEAFF.

The chain joins TRBV4-2 to TRBJ2-1; TRBD2 might be the D (6 bases). This CDR3 has 13 amino acids. V lost 4 bases and J 7 bases, leaving 11 bases between the germline ends. Germline CDR1 and CDR2: LGHNA and YNFKEQ. The CDR3 DNA sequence: TGTGCCAGCAGCCCCCGACTAGGAAATGAGCAGTTCTTC. It is translated as CASSPRLGNEQFF.

The chain recombines TRBV21-1 with TRBJ1-2. TRBV21-1 is deemed a pseudogene. This CDR3 contains 16 residues. CDR3 nucleotides: TGTGCCAGCAGTCTGACCCAAAGGGGAGGGGGAGATGGCTACACCTTC. This translates into CASSLTQRGGGDGYTF.

The V call is TRBV5-6, the J call TRBJ1-2; 8 bases align to TRBD1. The V and J ends lost 2 bases and 10 bases, in that order; junction bases with no gene match: 13. Germline CDR1 is SGHDT and CDR2 is YYEEEE. The CDR3 length is 15 residues. The CDR3 is CASSLTGGSLNDYTF. Here the CDR3 DNA reads TGTGCCAGCAGCTTAACAGGGGGGAGTCTCAATGACTACACCTTC.

The rearrangement joins TRBV18 to TRBJ2-1; 10 bases align to TRBD2. CDR3 length: 16 residues. V shed 5 bases, J shed 2 bases, and the junction held 6 bases outside the gene matches. The V gene's germline CDR1 is KGHSH and CDR2 LQKENI. CDR3: CASSFWTSGTYNEQFF. CDR3 sequence (DNA): TGTGCCAGCTCATTCTGGACTAGCGGAACCTACAATGAGCAGTTCTTC.

This chain uses TRBV18 with TRBJ2-5, with D perhaps matching TRBD1 (6 bases). Germline values: CDR1 KGHSH, CDR2 LQKENI. The CDR3 length is 17 residues. Trimming stripped 3 bases from V and 0 bases from J, with 17 bases between. The CDR3: CASSPVGQGTYQETQYF. In DNA form, the CDR3 reads TGTGCCAGCTCACCGGTGGGGCAGGGGACGTACCAAGAGACCCAGTACTTC.

V and J are TRBV28 and TRBJ1-2; 8 bases fit TRBD1. CDR1 MDHEN and CDR2 SYDVKM come from the germline V gene. The CDR3 loop spans 15 amino acids. Losses at the gene ends were 3 bases for V and 6 bases for J; bases not matched to a gene: 9. CDR3 region: CASSFRTGSRHGYTF. CDR3 bases: TGTGCCAGCAGTTTCAGGACAGGGTCTCGACATGGCTACACCTTC.

The V and J genes are TRBV28 and TRBJ2-7; TRBD2 might be the D (5 bases). V gave up 2 bases and J gave up 3 bases, with 11 bases separating them. The CDR3 runs 14 residues. The germline CDR1 and CDR2 sequences are MDHEN and SYDVKM. Here the CDR3 reads CASSLQTTRYEQYF. For the CDR3, the DNA is TGTGCCAGCAGTTTACAGACTACCCGCTACGAGCAGTACTTC.

This chain connects TRBV13 to TRBJ1-1; 7 nucleotides match TRBD1. Losses at the gene ends were 5 bases for V and 0 bases for J; bases not matched to a gene: 6. In germline, CDR1 is PRHDT, CDR2 FYEKMQ (reference sequence). The CDR3 has 15 residues. CDR3 coding DNA: TGTGCCAGCAGCGGCAGGGGGAACATGAACACTGAAGCTTTCTTT. Its translation is CASSGRGNMNTEAFF. The variable domain in full, completed from reference TRBV13 and TRBJ1-1, reads AAGVIQSPRHLIKEKRETATLKCYPIPRHDTVYWYQQGPGQDPQFLISFYEKMQSDKGSIPDRFSAQQFSDYHSELNMSSLELGDSALYFCASSGRGNMNTEAFFGQGTRLTVV.

The V call is TRBV25-1, the J call TRBJ2-1; D is unclear. V lost 4 bases and J lost 0, with 19 bases in between. Germline CDR1 and CDR2: MGHDK and SYGVNS. The CDR3 totals 18 residues. The CDR3 DNA is TGTGCCAGCAGTGGACCCGAAGGAGCCCGAACCTCCTACAATGAGCAGTTCTTC. It yields the protein CASSGPEGARTSYNEQFF. Based on the CDR3 plus reference TRBV25-1 and TRBJ2-1, the full variable domain is EADIYQTPRYLVIGTGKKITLECSQTMGHDKMYWYQQDPGMELHLIHYSYGVNSTEKGDLSSESTVSRIRTEHFPLTLESARPSHTSQYLCASSGPEGARTSYNEQFFGPGTRLTVL.

The V call is TRBV13, the J call TRBJ2-7; 8 bases match TRBD2. The germline gives CDR1 PRHDT, CDR2 FYEKMQ (reference sequence). V shed 5 bases, J shed 0 bases, and the junction held 15 bases outside the gene matches. This CDR3 has 18 residues. CDR3 nucleotide sequence: TGTGCCAGCAGCCTAGTATGGGGTAGCGGGACCGACTCCTACGAGCAGTACTTC. Its protein product is CASSLVWGSGTDSYEQYF.

The V gene is TRBV5-5, the J gene TRBJ2-2; the D is unclear. CDR1 is SGHKS and CDR2 is YYEKEE in the germline V gene (reference sequence). CDR3 length: 12 amino acids. Deletions cut 5 bases from V and 7 bases from J, with 9 bases between. The CDR3 loop reads CASRANSGELFF. The DNA for the CDR3 is TGTGCCAGCAGAGCAAATAGCGGGGAGCTGTTTTTT.

V gene TRBV19 combines with J gene TRBJ2-2, with 9 bases matching TRBD2. The CDR3 is 16 residues long. Per germline, CDR1 LNHDA and CDR2 SQIVND (reference sequence). The trim removed 7 bases at V and 3 bases at J, leaving 9 bases unmatched. CDR3 coding DNA: TGTGCCAGTACTGCCAGAGCGGGAGGAGACACCGGGGAGCTGTTTTTT. Residues: CASTARAGGDTGELFF.

This chain uses TRBV28 with TRBJ1-5; D not certain. V lost 6 bases, J lost 0 bases, and 12 bases lay in between. CDR1 and CDR2 from the germline V gene are MDHEN and SYDVKM. The CDR3 totals 15 residues. In DNA form, the CDR3 reads TGTGCCAGCAGCACACGGGGTTATAGCAATCAGCCCCAGCATTTT. Its protein is CASSTRGYSNQPQHF.

The chain carries TRBV29-1 and TRBJ2-5, with D unclear. V was pared by 5 bases and J by 5 bases, with 15 bases between. Germline CDR1 is SQVTM and CDR2 is ANQGSEA. CDR3 length: 13 amino acids. The CDR3 sequence is CSVNKLSRETQYF. Here the CDR3 DNA reads TGCAGCGTTAACAAACTATCCCGGGAGACCCAGTACTTC.

The chain uses TRBV5-4 and TRBJ2-7; D is ambiguous. Germline V gene sequence: CDR1 SGHNT, CDR2 YYREEE (reference sequence). The CDR3 is 13 residues long. Trimming took 3 bases from V and 1 from J, leaving 8 bases between them. CDR3 in amino acids: CASSSGPSYEQYF. CDR3 DNA sequence: TGTGCCAGCAGCTCAGGACCTTCCTACGAGCAGTACTTC.

The V gene is TRBV27, the J gene TRBJ2-7; 7 bases are shared with TRBD2. The CDR3 covers 14 residues. Germline assignment: CDR1 MNHEY and CDR2 SMNVEV (reference sequence). V shed 6 bases and J 6 bases; nucleotides not matched to a gene: 11. CDR3 bases: TGTGCCAGCAGAGGAGGGAGGGCCGGTCTCGAGCAGTACTTC. Protein: CASRGGRAGLEQYF.

This clone was seen only once. The chain is built from TRBV2 and TRBJ1-2; 9 bases match TRBD1. With 3 bases clipped from V and 8 bases from J, the junction kept 7 bases outside the gene matches. This CDR3 is built from 14 residues. Germline V gives CDR1 SNHLY, CDR2 FYNNEI. The CDR3 sequence: CASSDPMTGGGYTF. The CDR3 nucleotides are TGTGCCAGCAGTGACCCGATGACAGGGGGAGGCTACACCTTC.

The chain joins TRBV7-9 to TRBJ2-3; no reliable D call. Germline CDR1 and CDR2: SEHNR and FQNEAQ (reference sequence). V shed 8 bases and J shed 2 bases, with 14 bases lying between them. The CDR3 extends over 14 amino acids. The CDR3 DNA follows: TGTGCCAGCGAGCTAGGGTTACTCACAGATACGCAGTATTTT. As protein: CASELGLLTDTQYF. Complete variable domain (other parts from reference TRBV7-9 and TRBJ2-3): DTGVSQNPRHKITKRGQNVTFRCDPISEHNRLYWYRQTLGQGPEFLTYFQNEAQLEKSRLLSDRFSAERPKGSFSTLEIQRTEQGDSAMYLCASELGLLTDTQYFGPGTRLTVL.